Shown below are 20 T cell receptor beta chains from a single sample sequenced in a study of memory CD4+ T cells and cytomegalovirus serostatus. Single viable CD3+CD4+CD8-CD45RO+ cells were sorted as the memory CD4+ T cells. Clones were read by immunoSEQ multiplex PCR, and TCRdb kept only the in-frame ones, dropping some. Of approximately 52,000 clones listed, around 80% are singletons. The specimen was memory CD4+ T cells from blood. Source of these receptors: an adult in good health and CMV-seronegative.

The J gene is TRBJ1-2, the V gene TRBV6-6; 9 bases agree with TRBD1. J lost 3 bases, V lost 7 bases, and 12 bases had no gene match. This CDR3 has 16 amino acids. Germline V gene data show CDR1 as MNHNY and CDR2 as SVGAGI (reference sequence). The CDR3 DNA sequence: TGTGCCAGCACCCGACAGGGGGTTCTAGGGGACTATGGCTACACCTTC. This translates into CASTRQGVLGDYGYTF.

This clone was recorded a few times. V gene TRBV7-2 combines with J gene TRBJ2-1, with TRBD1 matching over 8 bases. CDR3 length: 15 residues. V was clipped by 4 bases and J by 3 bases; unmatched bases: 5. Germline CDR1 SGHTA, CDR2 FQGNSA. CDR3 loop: CASSSQGADYNEQFF. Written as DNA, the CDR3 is TGTGCCAGCAGCTCCCAGGGGGCTGACTACAATGAGCAGTTCTTC. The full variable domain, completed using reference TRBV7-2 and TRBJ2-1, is GAGVSQSPSNKVTEKGKDVELRCDPISGHTALYWYRQSLGQGLEFLIYFQGNSAPDKSGLPSDRFSAERTGGSVSTLTIQRTQQEDSAVYLCASSSQGADYNEQFFGPGTRLTVL.

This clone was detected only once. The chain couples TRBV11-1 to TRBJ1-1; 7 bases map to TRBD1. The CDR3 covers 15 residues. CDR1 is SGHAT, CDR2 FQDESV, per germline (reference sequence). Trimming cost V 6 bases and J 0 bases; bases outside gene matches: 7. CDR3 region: CASRSQGLVNTEAFF. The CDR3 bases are TGTGCCAGCAGGTCACAGGGGTTGGTGAACACTGAAGCTTTCTTT.

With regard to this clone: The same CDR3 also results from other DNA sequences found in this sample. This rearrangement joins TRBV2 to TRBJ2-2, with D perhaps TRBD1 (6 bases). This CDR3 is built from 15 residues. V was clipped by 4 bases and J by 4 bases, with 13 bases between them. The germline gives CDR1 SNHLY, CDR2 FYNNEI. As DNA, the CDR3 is TGTGCCAGCAGTGTAAGGGGGATCGGCACCGGGGAGCTGTTTTTT. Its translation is CASSVRGIGTGELFF.

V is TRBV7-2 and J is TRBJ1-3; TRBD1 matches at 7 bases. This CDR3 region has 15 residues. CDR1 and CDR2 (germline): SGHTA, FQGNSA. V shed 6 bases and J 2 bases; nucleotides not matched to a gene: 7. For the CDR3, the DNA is TGTGCCAGCAGACAAGACAGGGCCCCTGGAAACACCATATATTTT. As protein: CASRQDRAPGNTIYF. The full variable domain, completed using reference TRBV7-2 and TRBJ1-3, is GAGVSQSPSNKVTEKGKDVELRCDPISGHTALYWYRQSLGQGLEFLIYFQGNSAPDKSGLPSDRFSAERTGGSVSTLTIQRTQQEDSAVYLCASRQDRAPGNTIYFGEGSWLTVV.

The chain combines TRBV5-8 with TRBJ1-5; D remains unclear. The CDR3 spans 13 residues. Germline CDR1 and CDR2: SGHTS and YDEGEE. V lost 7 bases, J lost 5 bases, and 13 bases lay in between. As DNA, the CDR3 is TGTGCCAGCGCCGACCGGTTTGATCAGCCCCAGCATTTT. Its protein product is CASADRFDQPQHF.

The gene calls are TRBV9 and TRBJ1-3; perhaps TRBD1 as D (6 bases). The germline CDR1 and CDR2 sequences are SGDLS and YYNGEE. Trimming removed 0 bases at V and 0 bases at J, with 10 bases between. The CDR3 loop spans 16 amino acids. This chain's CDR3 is CASSVATGTSGNTIYF. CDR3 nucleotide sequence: TGTGCCAGCAGCGTAGCAACAGGGACCTCTGGAAACACCATATATTTT.

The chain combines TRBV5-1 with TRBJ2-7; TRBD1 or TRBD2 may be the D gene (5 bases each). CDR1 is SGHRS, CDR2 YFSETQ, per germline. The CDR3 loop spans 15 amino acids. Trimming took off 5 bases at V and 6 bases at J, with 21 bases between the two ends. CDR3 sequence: CASRRDSEGASEQYF. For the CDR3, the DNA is TGCGCCAGCAGGCGCGACAGTGAGGGCGCGAGCGAGCAGTACTTC.

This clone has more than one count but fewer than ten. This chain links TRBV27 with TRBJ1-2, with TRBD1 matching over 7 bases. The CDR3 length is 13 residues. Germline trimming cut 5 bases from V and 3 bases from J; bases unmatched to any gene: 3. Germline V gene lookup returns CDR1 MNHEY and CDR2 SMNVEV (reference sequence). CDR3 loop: CASSRQGDYGYTF. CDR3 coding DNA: TGTGCCAGCAGTAGACAGGGTGACTATGGCTACACCTTC.

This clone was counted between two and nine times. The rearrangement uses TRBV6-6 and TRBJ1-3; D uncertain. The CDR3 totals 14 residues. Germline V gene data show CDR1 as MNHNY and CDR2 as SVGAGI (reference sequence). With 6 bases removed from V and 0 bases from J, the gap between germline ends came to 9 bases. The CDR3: CASSLGNSGNTIYF. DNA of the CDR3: TGTGCCAGCAGCCTAGGTAACTCTGGAAACACCATATATTTT.

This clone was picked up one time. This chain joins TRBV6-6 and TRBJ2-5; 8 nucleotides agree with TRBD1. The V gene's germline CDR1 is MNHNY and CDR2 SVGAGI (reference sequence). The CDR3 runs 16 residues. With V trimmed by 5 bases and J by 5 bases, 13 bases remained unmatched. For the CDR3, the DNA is TGTGCCAGCAGTAGCCAACGGACAGGGAGTAGGGAGACCCAGTACTTC. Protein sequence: CASSSQRTGSRETQYF.

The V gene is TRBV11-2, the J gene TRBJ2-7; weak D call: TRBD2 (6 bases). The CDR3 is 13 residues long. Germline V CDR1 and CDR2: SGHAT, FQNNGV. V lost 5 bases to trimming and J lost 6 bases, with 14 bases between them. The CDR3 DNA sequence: TGTGCCAGCAGCCCCGCGGCGGGGATCGAGCAGTACTTC. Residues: CASSPAAGIEQYF.

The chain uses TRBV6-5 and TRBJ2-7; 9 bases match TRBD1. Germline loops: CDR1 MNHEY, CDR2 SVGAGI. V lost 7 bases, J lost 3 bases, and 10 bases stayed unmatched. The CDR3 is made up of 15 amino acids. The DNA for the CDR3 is TGTGCCAGCAAGACCCCGGGACAGGGCGGCTACGAGCAGTACTTC. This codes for CASKTPGQGGYEQYF.

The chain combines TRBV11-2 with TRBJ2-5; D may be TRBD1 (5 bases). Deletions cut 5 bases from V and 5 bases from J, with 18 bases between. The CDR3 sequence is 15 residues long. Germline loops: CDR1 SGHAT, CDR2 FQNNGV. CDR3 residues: CASSPIQGFTETQYF. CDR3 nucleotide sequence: TGTGCCAGCAGCCCGATTCAGGGCTTCACGGAGACCCAGTACTTC. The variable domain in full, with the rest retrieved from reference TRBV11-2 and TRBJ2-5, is EAGVAQSPRYKIIEKRQSVAFWCNPISGHATLYWYQQILGQGPKLLIQFQNNGVVDDSQLPKDRFSAERLKGVDSTLKIQPAKLEDSAVYLCASSPIQGFTETQYFGPGTRLLVL.

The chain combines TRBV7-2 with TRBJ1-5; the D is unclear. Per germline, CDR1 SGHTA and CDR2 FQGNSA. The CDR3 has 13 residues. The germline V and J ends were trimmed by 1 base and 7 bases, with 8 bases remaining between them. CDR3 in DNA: TGTGCCAGCAGCTTAGGGGCGGACCAGCCCCAGCATTTT. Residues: CASSLGADQPQHF.

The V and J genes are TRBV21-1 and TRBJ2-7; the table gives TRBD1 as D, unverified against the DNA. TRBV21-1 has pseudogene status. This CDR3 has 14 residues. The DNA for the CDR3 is TGTGCCAGCAGCAAAGTGGGCAGGACCTACGAGCAGTACTTC. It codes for CASSKVGRTYEQYF.

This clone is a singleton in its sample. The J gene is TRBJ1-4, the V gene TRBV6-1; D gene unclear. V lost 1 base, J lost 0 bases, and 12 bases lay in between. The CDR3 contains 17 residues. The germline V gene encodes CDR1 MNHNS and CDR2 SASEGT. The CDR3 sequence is CASSEVRMRATNEKLFF. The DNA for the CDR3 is TGTGCCAGCAGTGAAGTGAGAATGAGGGCAACTAATGAAAAACTGTTTTTT.

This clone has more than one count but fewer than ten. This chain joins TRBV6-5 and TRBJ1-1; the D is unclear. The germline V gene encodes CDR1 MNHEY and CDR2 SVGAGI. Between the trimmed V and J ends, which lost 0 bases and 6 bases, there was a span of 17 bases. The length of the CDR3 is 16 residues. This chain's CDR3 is CASSYSAPLMGSEAFF. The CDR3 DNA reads TGTGCCAGCAGTTACTCAGCGCCTTTGATGGGTTCTGAAGCTTTCTTT.

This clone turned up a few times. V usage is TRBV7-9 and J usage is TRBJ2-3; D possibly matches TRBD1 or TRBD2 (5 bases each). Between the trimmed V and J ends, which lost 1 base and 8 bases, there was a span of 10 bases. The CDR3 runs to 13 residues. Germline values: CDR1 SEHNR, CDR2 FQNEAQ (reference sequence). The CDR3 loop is CASSLGDVGTQYF. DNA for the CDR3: TGTGCCAGCAGCTTAGGGGACGTGGGTACGCAGTATTTT.

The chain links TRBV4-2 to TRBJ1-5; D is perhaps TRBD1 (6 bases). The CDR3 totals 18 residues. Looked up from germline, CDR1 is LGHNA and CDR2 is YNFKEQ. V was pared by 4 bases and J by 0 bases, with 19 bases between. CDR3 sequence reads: CASSRRGGPELSNQPQHF. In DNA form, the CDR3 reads TGTGCCAGCAGCCGTCGGGGGGGCCCCGAACTTAGCAATCAGCCCCAGCATTTT.